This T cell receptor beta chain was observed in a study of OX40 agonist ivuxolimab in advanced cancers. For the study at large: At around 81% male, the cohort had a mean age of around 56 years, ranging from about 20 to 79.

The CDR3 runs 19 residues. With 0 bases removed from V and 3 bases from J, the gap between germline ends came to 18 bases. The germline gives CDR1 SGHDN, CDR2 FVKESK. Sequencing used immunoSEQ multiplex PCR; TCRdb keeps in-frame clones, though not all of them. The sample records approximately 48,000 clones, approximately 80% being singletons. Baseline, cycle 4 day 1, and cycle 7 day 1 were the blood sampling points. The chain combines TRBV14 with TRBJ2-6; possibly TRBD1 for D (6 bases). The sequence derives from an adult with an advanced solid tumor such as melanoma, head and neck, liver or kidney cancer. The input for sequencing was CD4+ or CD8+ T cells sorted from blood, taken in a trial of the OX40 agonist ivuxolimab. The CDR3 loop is CASSQDPSTGGFGANVLTF. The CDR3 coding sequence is TGTGCCAGCAGCCAAGATCCATCAACTGGGGGCTTTGGGGCCAACGTCCTGACTTTC.